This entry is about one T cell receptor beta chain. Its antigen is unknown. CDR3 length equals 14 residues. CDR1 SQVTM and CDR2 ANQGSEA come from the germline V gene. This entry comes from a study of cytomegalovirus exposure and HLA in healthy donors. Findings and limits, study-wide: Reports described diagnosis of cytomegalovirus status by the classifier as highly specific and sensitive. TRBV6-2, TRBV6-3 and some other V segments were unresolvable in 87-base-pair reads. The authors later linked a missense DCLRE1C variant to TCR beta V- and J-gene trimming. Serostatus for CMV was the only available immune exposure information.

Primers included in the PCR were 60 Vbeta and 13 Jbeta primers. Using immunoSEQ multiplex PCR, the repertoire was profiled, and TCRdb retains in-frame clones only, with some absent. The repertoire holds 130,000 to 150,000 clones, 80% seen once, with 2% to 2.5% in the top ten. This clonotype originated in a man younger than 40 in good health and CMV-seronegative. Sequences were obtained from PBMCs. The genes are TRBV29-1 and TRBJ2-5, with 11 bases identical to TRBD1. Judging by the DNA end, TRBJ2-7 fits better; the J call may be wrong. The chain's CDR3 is CSVVPGQGGYEQYF. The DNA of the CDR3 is TGCAGCGTTGTCCCGGGACAGGGGGGATACGAGCAGTACTTC.